The rows below give T cell receptor beta chains drawn from one sample of a study of cytomegalovirus exposure and HLA in healthy donors. The table came from immunoSEQ multiplex PCR; TCRdb's copy has only in-frame clones and leaves some out. The table shows 150,000 to 200,000 clones, with around 84% occurring only once. The specimen was PBMCs. The source of these receptors is a man between 18 and 35 years old in good health and CMV-seronegative. CDR3s include the opening cysteine and the closing phenylalanine or tryptophan. D genes are given only for firm matches. Part of the rows lack a size; the others show once, few, many or a class for expanded clones.

TRBJ1-3 | TRBV4-2 | NA | once | CASSQVGSSSLSGNTIYF | TGTGCCAGCAGCCAAGTCGGGTCTTCCTCCCTCTCTGGAAACACCATATATTTT
TRBJ2-7 | TRBV6-5 | TRBD1 | NA | CASRIGTGLYEQYF | TGTGCCAGCAGAATCGGGACAGGTCTGTACGAGCAGTACTTC
TRBJ2-6 | TRBV5-6 | NA | NA | CASSAFSRPESGANVLTF | TGTGCCAGCAGTGCATTTAGTAGACCGGAGTCTGGGGCCAACGTCCTGACTTTC
TRBJ1-1 | TRBV28 | NA | NA | CASSSNFNTEAFF | TGTGCCAGCAGTTCAAATTTTAACACTGAAGCTTTCTTT
TRBJ2-7 | TRBV18 | TRBD2 | NA | CASSTSPGTISYEQYF | TGTGCCAGCTCAACGTCCCCCGGGACTATATCCTACGAGCAGTACTTC
TRBJ2-7 | TRBV5-1 | NA | NA | CASSLGQYSYEQYF | TGCGCCAGCAGCTTGGGACAGTACTCCTACGAGCAGTACTTC
TRBJ2-1 | TRBV5-6 | TRBD2 | NA | CASSLLAGDEQFF | TGTGCCAGCAGCTTACTAGCGGGCGATGAGCAGTTCTTC
TRBJ1-2 | TRBV9 | TRBD1 | once | CASRGGDRGQDYGYTF | TGTGCCAGCAGGGGGGGGGACAGGGGGCAAGACTATGGCTACACCTTC
TRBJ2-2 | TRBV12-5 | TRBD2 | NA | CASGSPGTSGTGELFF | TGTGCTAGTGGTTCCCCCGGGACTAGCGGCACCGGGGAGCTGTTTTTT
TRBJ2-3 | TRBV2 | TRBD2 | NA | CASSDWSGGARTDTQYF | TGTGCCAGCAGTGATTGGAGCGGGGGGGCTAGGACAGATACGCAGTATTTT
TRBJ2-1 | TRBV5-6 | TRBD2 | NA | CASSGGRVGNEQFF | TGTGCCAGCAGTGGAGGGAGGGTCGGCAATGAGCAGTTCTTC
TRBJ2-7 | TRBV7-9 | TRBD1 | NA | CSSSQTGASYEQYF | TGTTCCAGCAGCCAGACAGGGGCCTCCTACGAGCAGTACTTC
TRBJ1-5 | TRBV4-1 | NA | NA | CASSHPGRNQPQHF | TGCGCCAGCAGCCACCCAGGGCGAAATCAGCCCCAGCATTTT
TRBJ2-2 | TRBV7-3 | TRBD1 | NA | CASRPGGTGTGELFF | TGTGCCAGCAGGCCAGGGGGTACTGGGACCGGGGAGCTGTTTTTT
TRBJ2-7 | TRBV28 | NA | once | CASMPQGPLGYEQYF | TGTGCCAGCATGCCCCAGGGGCCCTTAGGGTACGAGCAGTACTTC
TRBJ1-6 | TRBV19 | NA | NA | CASSTSSNSPLHF | TGTGCCAGTAGTACCAGTTCAAATTCACCCCTCCACTTT
TRBJ2-3 | TRBV4-1 | NA | NA | CASSQDRAGGEDTQYF | TGCGCCAGCAGCCAAGACAGGGCCGGGGGTGAAGATACGCAGTATTTT
TRBJ2-7 | TRBV10-3 | NA | NA | CAISEWRASGAHEQYF | TGTGCCATCAGTGAGTGGAGAGCGTCGGGAGCCCACGAGCAGTACTTC
TRBJ2-1 | TRBV7-6 | NA | few | CASSPHWGDSYNEQFF | TGTGCCAGCAGCCCCCACTGGGGAGACTCCTACAATGAGCAGTTCTTC
TRBJ2-5 | TRBV29-1 | TRBD2 | NA | CSVLHTGTNQETQYF | TGCAGCGTACTTCATACCGGGACTAACCAAGAGACCCAGTACTTC
TRBJ1-1 | TRBV9 | TRBD1 | NA | CASSARDREYTEAFF | TGTGCCAGCAGCGCACGGGACAGGGAGTATACTGAAGCTTTCTTT
TRBJ2-1 | TRBV27 | NA | NA | CASSRVYNEQFF | TGTGCCAGCAGTCGGGTCTACAATGAGCAGTTCTTC
TRBJ2-3 | TRBV28 | NA | NA | CASSQRGGAGTDTQYF | TGTGCCAGCAGCCAAAGGGGGGGGGCGGGCACAGATACGCAGTATTTT
TRBJ1-1 | TRBV14 | NA | NA | CASSQGSKAFF | TGTGCCAGCAGCCAAGGCAGTAAAGCTTTCTTT
TRBJ1-2 | TRBV28 | NA | NA | CASSFRVGGYTF | TGTGCCAGCAGTTTCAGGGTCGGCGGCTACACCTTC
TRBJ2-7 | TRBV5-3 | NA | NA | CARIPRYPKMEQYF | TGTGCCAGAATCCCGAGATATCCAAAAATGGAGCAGTACTTC
TRBJ2-3 | TRBV28 | TRBD1 | NA | CASSSRGQSTDTQYF | TGTGCCAGCAGTAGCCGGGGACAGAGCACAGATACGCAGTATTTT
TRBJ2-3 | TRBV28 | TRBD1 | NA | CASRDRGTPTDTQYF | TGTGCCAGCAGGGACAGGGGGACCCCCACAGATACGCAGTATTTT
TRBJ2-5 | TRBV18 | NA | NA | CASSPGTGETQYF | TGTGCCAGCTCTCCCGGGACTGGGGAGACCCAGTACTTC
TRBJ2-7 | TRBV29-1 | NA | few | CSVETGRGPGDDEQYF | TGCAGCGTTGAAACGGGGCGGGGGCCGGGAGACGACGAGCAGTACTTC
TRBJ1-1 | TRBV19 | TRBD1 | NA | CASSIYRGMNTEAFF | TGTGCCAGTAGTATTTACAGGGGAATGAACACTGAAGCTTTCTTT
TRBJ2-2 | TRBV7-6 | TRBD2 | NA | CASSHGGGNTGELFF | TGTGCCAGCAGTCACGGCGGGGGGAACACCGGGGAGCTGTTTTTT
TRBJ2-7 | TRBV4-3 | TRBD2 | NA | CASSHLLAGGAYEQYF | TGCGCCAGCAGCCACCTACTAGCGGGAGGGGCTTACGAGCAGTACTTC
TRBJ1-5 | TRBV11-2 | TRBD1 | NA | CASSPSQGHSNQPQHF | TGTGCCAGCAGCCCGTCACAGGGGCATAGCAATCAGCCCCAGCATTTT
TRBJ2-3 | TRBV7-9 | NA | NA | CASGTGLDTQYF | TGTGCCAGCGGAACGGGACTAGATACGCAGTATTTT
TRBJ2-1 | TRBV9 | NA | NA | CASSVGGRDPERFF | TGTGCCAGCAGCGTAGGAGGGCGGGATCCGGAACGGTTCTTC
TRBJ1-1 | TRBV6-5 | TRBD1 | NA | CASSQSRDSTEAFF | TGTGCCAGCAGTCAAAGTAGGGACAGCACTGAAGCTTTCTTT
TRBJ2-5 | TRBV9 | TRBD1 | NA | CASSVAGQQQETQYF | TGTGCCAGCAGCGTAGCGGGACAGCAACAAGAGACCCAGTACTTC
TRBJ2-6 | TRBV30 | NA | few | CAWTPGVLITGANVLTF | TGTGCCTGGACCCCAGGGGTCCTTATTACTGGGGCCAACGTCCTGACTTTC
TRBJ1-6 | TRBV19 | NA | NA | CASTHRASNSPLHF | TGTGCCAGTACCCACAGGGCCTCAAATTCACCCCTCCACTTT
TRBJ2-2 | TRBV28 | NA | NA | CASSSWTGELFF | TGTGCCAGTTCGAGTTGGACCGGGGAGCTGTTTTTT
TRBJ1-5 | TRBV29-1 | TRBD1 | NA | CSVVLQGDQPQHF | TGCAGCGTTGTGTTACAGGGGGATCAGCCCCAGCATTTT
TRBJ2-7 | TRBV5-6 | TRBD2 | NA | CASSFLAPTSGRRVEQYF | TGTGCCAGCAGCTTTCTAGCCCCAACTAGCGGGAGAAGGGTCGAGCAGTACTTC
TRBJ2-1 | TRBV4-3 | TRBD2 | few | CASSRAGTSSLGEQFF | TGCGCCAGCAGCCGAGCCGGGACTAGCTCCCTTGGGGAGCAGTTCTTC
TRBJ1-5 | TRBV19 | NA | once | CASSIGSRTPGNQPQHF | TGTGCCAGTAGTATCGGCTCCCGGACACCTGGTAATCAGCCCCAGCATTTT
TRBJ2-2 | TRBV11-2 | TRBD2 | NA | CASSSAGGYTGELFF | TGTGCCAGCAGCTCCGCGGGGGGTTACACCGGGGAGCTGTTTTTT
TRBJ2-1 | TRBV7-8 | TRBD1 | NA | CASSSAGTGGNEQFF | TGTGCCAGCAGCTCCGCCGGGACAGGGGGGAATGAGCAGTTCTTC
TRBJ2-1 | TRBV19 | NA | NA | CASSMQGSYNEQFF | TGTGCCAGTAGTATGCAGGGGTCCTACAATGAGCAGTTCTTC
TRBJ2-1 | TRBV29-1 | TRBD1 | NA | CSVDAPGGTEQFF | TGCAGCGTTGACGCCCCAGGGGGCACTGAGCAGTTCTTC
TRBJ2-1 | TRBV29-1 | NA | NA | CSVVLGMLAGAEQFF | TGCAGCGTTGTGCTGGGAATGCTTGCGGGTGCTGAGCAGTTCTTC
TRBJ1-1 | TRBV18 | TRBD1 | NA | CASSPIQTGTEAFF | TGTGCCAGCTCACCTATCCAGACAGGGACTGAAGCTTTCTTT
TRBJ1-2 | TRBV28 | TRBD1 | NA | CASSLEQGARGYTF | TGTGCCAGCAGTTTGGAACAGGGGGCGCGGGGCTACACCTTC
TRBJ2-3 | TRBV29-1 | NA | NA | CSVETAGLRTDTQYF | TGCAGCGTTGAAACCGCGGGCCTACGCACAGATACGCAGTATTTT
TRBJ1-6 | TRBV28 | NA | NA | CASILSGPYNSPLHF | TGTGCCAGCATCCTTAGCGGGCCCTATAATTCACCCCTCCACTTT
TRBJ2-5 | TRBV6-5 | TRBD2 | NA | CASSPGLAVETQYF | TGTGCCAGCAGTCCGGGACTAGCGGTAGAGACCCAGTACTTC
TRBJ2-7 | TRBV5-1 | TRBD1 | once | CASSFDRDTYEQYF | TGCGCCAGCAGCTTTGACAGGGATACCTACGAGCAGTACTTC